By proportion, the clone carrying this T cell receptor (beta chain) is medium-sized. Its specificity is not known. This record belongs to a study of T and B cells in COVID-19 patients. Across the study: Critical illness requiring mechanical ventilation or extracorporeal membrane oxygenation affected three fifths of the roughly 20 active-infection patients.

Blood genomic DNA input for TRB amplification was roughly 250-550 ng. The CDR3 is 16 residues long. With 3 bases removed from V and 3 bases from J, the gap between germline ends came to 18 bases. The germline V gene has CDR1 MNHEY and CDR2 SMNVEV (reference sequence). Study-level results: No sequencing was yet done of CD4+, regulatory or CD8+ subsets, or of SARS-CoV-2-responsive or tetramer+ sorted cells. There were more than 2,000 TCR clusters exclusive to the recovered cohort, a few dozen with low generation probability.

BIOMED2 TRB-A/B primer pools were used in multiplex TRB PCR. TCRdb called the multiplex PCR reads again in MiXCR, with one record for every CDR3 protein. Here the sample spans thousands of distinct CDR3 sequences, 20% to 30% being singletons. The sample was blood. The TCR was taken from a human donor with active COVID-19. The chain uses TRBV27 and TRBJ2-7, with D maybe TRBD1 (6 bases). CDR3 sequence (DNA): TGTGCCAGCAGTTTCTCCTCTGGACAGCTAGACTACGAGCAGTACTTC. Translation: CASSFSSGQLDYEQYF.